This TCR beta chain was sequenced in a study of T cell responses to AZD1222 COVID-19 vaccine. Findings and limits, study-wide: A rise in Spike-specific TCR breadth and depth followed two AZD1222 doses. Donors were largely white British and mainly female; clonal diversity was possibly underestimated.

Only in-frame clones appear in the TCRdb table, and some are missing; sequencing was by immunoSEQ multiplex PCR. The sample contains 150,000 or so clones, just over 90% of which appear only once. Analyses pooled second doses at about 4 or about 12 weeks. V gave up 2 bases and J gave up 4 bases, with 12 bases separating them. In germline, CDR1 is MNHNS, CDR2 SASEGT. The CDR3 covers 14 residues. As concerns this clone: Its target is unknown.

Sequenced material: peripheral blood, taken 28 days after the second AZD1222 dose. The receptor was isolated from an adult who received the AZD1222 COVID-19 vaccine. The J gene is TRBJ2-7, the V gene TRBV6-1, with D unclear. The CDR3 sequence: CASSERKGIYEQYF. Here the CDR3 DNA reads TGTGCCAGCAGTGAACGAAAAGGGATTTACGAGCAGTACTTC.